Reported below is one T cell receptor beta chain. CDR1 is SEHNR and CDR2 is FQNEAQ in the germline V gene (reference sequence). The CDR3 contains 18 residues. V gave up 1 base and J gave up 4 bases, with 23 bases separating them. These data originate in a study of shared clonotypes between healthy human individuals. Profiling relied on immunoSEQ multiplex PCR, and the TCRdb table lists in-frame clones only, not all of them. Among approximately 2.3 million clones listed, more than 85% were seen once. Sequenced: naive CD4+ T cells from PBMCs. Subset noted: CD45RA+ positively selected. The chain couples TRBV7-9 to TRBJ2-7, with D possibly being TRBD1 or TRBD2 (5 bases each). The source is a man aged 18 to 35 in good health. Some clones in this sample may be carry-over from other donors' samples. CDR3 loop: CASSLGRVYRDGDYEQYF. DNA for the CDR3: TGTGCCAGCAGCTTAGGGCGAGTTTATCGGGACGGAGATTACGAGCAGTACTTC.